These 13 T cell receptor beta chains share one sample of origin, sequenced in a study of blood T cells in healthy people across ages. Combining a sample-barcoded 5' primer with a J-beta primer mix, a second PCR ran for roughly 7 to 11 cycles. MiXCR was run by TCRdb on the 5' RACE reads, yielding one entry per CDR3 protein. The sample includes 700,000 or so distinct CDR3 sequences, about 20% of them seen just once. Sequencing was carried out using blood. These receptors were collected from a man between 65 and 85 years old in good health.

The V call is TRBV20-1, the J call TRBJ2-2; TRBD2 might be the D (6 bases). The length of the CDR3 is 12 residues. V lost 6 bases and J 7 bases, leaving 12 bases between the germline ends. Germline V gene lookup returns CDR1 DFQATT and CDR2 SNEGSKA (reference sequence). DNA of the CDR3: TGCAGTGCAAACGGGGGAATCGGGGAGCTGTTTTTT. The encoded protein is CSANGGIGELFF.

The J gene is TRBJ1-1, the V gene TRBV6-4, with 9 positions matching TRBD1. Germline assignment: CDR1 MRHNA and CDR2 SNTAGT. Trimming at V came to 8 bases and at J to 7 bases, leaving 8 bases not matched to a gene. The CDR3 has 13 amino acids. The CDR3, as DNA: TGTGCCAGCTCTTCAGGACAGGGGCTTGAAGCTTTCTTT. As protein: CASSSGQGLEAFF.

The table lists this clonotype with a few counts. The chain joins TRBV28 to TRBJ2-5, with D tentatively TRBD1 (5 bases). The DNA end is more similar to TRBJ2-7, so the J call may be wrong. Germline V gene data show CDR1 as MDHEN and CDR2 as SYDVKM. The CDR3 contains 14 residues. CDR3: CASRRTSQVYEQYV. CDR3 in DNA: TGTGCCAGCAGGAGAACCTCACAGGTCTACGAGCAGTACGTC.

The sample holds a few counts of this clonotype. CDR3 region: CASRRSGNQETQYF. For the CDR3, the DNA is TGCGCCAGCAGGAGGAGCGGGAACCAAGAGACCCAGTACTTC. The chain has TRBV5-1 and TRBJ2-5; TRBD2 matches at 7 bases. Trimming at V came to 5 bases and at J to 0 bases, leaving 4 bases not matched to a gene. The V gene's germline CDR1 is SGHRS and CDR2 YFSETQ. The length of the CDR3 is 14 residues.

The chain employs TRBV5-1 and TRBJ2-3; 9 bases are a match to TRBD2. CDR1 is SGHRS and CDR2 is YFSETQ in the germline V gene. The CDR3 length is 16 residues. Trimming removed 1 base from V and 2 bases from J; junction bases left unmatched: 5. Here the CDR3 DNA reads TGCGCCAGCAGCTTGATGACTAGCGGTTCCACAGATACGCAGTATTTT. Translating it yields CASSLMTSGSTDTQYF.

The chain uses TRBV20-1 and TRBJ2-5; possible D gene TRBD2, 6 bases. Germline CDR1 and CDR2: DFQATT and SNEGSKA (reference sequence). The CDR3 is 13 amino acids. Between the trimmed V and J ends, which lost 1 base and 2 bases, there was a span of 8 bases. The CDR3 sequence: CSARGDLQETQYF. In nucleotides, the CDR3 is TGCAGTGCTAGAGGGGACTTACAAGAGACCCAGTACTTC.

The chain uses TRBV7-9 and TRBJ2-1; D call uncertain. V was shortened by 5 bases and J by 4 bases, with 12 bases between the two germline ends. This CDR3 is 14 amino acids long. Germline CDR1 SEHNR, CDR2 FQNEAQ (reference sequence). The CDR3: CASSRGFPYNEQFF. The CDR3 DNA reads as TGTGCCAGCAGCCGAGGATTCCCATACAATGAGCAGTTCTTC.

A few counts support this clonotype. This chain connects TRBV6-1 to TRBJ2-5, with 9 positions matching TRBD2. The CDR3 loop spans 13 amino acids. CDR1 is MNHNS and CDR2 is SASEGT in the germline V gene. The V segment lost 6 bases and the J segment 5 bases; nucleotides outside the gene matches: 4. CDR3 DNA: TGTGCCAGCAGCCAGGGACTAGCTGAGACCCAGTACTTC. This gives the protein CASSQGLAETQYF.

The chain joins TRBV6-7 to TRBJ2-4; D call uncertain. TRBV6-7 falls under the ORF class, with uncertain function. The CDR3 totals 17 residues. The germline V and J ends were trimmed by 0 bases and 1 base, with 13 bases remaining between them. The DNA of the CDR3 is TGTGCCAGCAGTTACTCGAAACTTCGTCGTGCCAAAAACATTCAGTACTTC. As protein: CASSYSKLRRAKNIQYF.

In the case of this clonotype: Sequence at one end of the junction differs from germline and may be a read error. The chain uses TRBV19 and TRBJ2-1, with 8 bases identical to TRBD2. The CDR3 runs to 17 residues. Germline lookup yields CDR1 LNHDA and CDR2 SQIVND (reference sequence). The DNA of the CDR3 is TGTGCCAGTAGCATAGGTTGGGGCGGGGGGTCATACAATGAGCAGTTCTTC. Its protein is CASSIGWGGGSYNEQFF.

The V and J genes are TRBV6-1 and TRBJ2-3; maybe TRBD1 (6 bases). Trimming shortened V by 2 bases and J by 0 bases, and 12 bases separated the two germline ends. The V gene's germline CDR1 is MNHNS and CDR2 SASEGT. This CDR3 is 16 amino acids long. The CDR3 region is CASSELGALSTDTQYF. As DNA, the CDR3 is TGTGCCAGCAGTGAATTGGGGGCGCTTAGCACAGATACGCAGTATTTT.

The V call is TRBV10-2, the J call TRBJ2-2, with 7 positions matching TRBD2. This CDR3 is built from 17 residues. Germline trimming cut 2 bases from V and 3 bases from J; bases unmatched to any gene: 9. The germline V gene has CDR1 WSHSY and CDR2 SAAADI. In DNA form, the CDR3 reads TGCGCCAGCAGTGAGCCCCTTGCCGCGGGAGACACCGGGGAGCTGTTTTTT. This sequence encodes CASSEPLAAGDTGELFF.

V and J are TRBV6-6 and TRBJ1-2, with 7 nucleotides matching TRBD1. The CDR3 totals 13 residues. Per the germline V gene, CDR1 is MNHNY and CDR2 is SVGAGI (reference sequence). J was trimmed by 6 bases and V by 6 bases; bases with no gene match: 7. The CDR3 sequence is CASRTTGFNGYTF. The CDR3 region has the DNA TGTGCCAGCAGAACGACAGGGTTTAATGGCTACACCTTC.